This T cell receptor (beta chain) was sequenced during a study of control samples from healthy donors and cancer patients. This table comes from immunoSEQ multiplex PCR, and its TCRdb copy is limited to in-frame clones, with some not included. The sample records tens of thousands of clones, over 75% being singletons. CDR3 length: 14 residues. J was trimmed by 5 bases and V by 5 bases; bases with no gene match: 4. The germline V gene has CDR1 LNHNV and CDR2 YYDKDF (reference sequence). This TCR was recovered from a man aged 45-65 years in good health. This sequence joins TRBV15 and TRBJ2-3; 10 bases are shared with TRBD2. Input material: blood. This CDR3 reads CATSWSGGEDTQYF. CDR3 DNA sequence: TGTGCCACCAGCTGGAGCGGGGGGGAAGATACGCAGTATTTT.